This T cell receptor beta chain was profiled in a study of T-cell memory formation after mild COVID-19. Broader study findings: A balance of CD4 and CD8 characterized clones contracting day 15 to 85, whereas later expanders leaned CD4+. Among clones peaking at day 37 in the second wave, SARS-CoV-2 specificity remained unconfirmed. Among contracting clones, CD4+ were mainly CM/EM and CD8+ enriched in EMRA.

TCRdb re-analysed the 5' RACE reads in MiXCR, keeping a single row per CDR3 protein. The table includes 250,000 or so distinct CDR3 sequences, roughly 18% detected once. Turning to this clonotype: Its antigen is unidentified.

Germline-derived CDR1 and CDR2 are SGHVS and FNYEAQ. The CDR3 loop spans 15 amino acids. Trimming took off 0 bases at V and 2 bases at J, with 10 bases between the two ends. This chain uses TRBV7-6 with TRBJ2-5; D gene ambiguous. The TCR originated in a man younger than 35 who had mild COVID-19 (a few samples of this study predate the infection). Cell type and time point are not known. The sequencing input was PBMCs or a T cell subset sorted from them (not recorded which). CDR3 nucleotide sequence: TGTGCCAGCAGCTTAGCTGGGCAAAGACAAGAGACCCAGTACTTC. Translated, it gives CASSLAGQRQETQYF.